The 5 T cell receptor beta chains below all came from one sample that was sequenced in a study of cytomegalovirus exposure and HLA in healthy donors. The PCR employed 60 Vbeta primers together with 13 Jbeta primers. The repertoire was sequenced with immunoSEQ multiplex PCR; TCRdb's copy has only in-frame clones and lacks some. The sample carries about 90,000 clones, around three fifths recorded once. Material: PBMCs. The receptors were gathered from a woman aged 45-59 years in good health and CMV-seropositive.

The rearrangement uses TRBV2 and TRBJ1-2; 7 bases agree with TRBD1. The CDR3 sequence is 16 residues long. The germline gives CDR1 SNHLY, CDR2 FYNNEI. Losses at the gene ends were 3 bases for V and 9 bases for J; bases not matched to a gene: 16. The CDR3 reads CASSDWTGKPLPRYTF. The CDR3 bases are TGTGCCAGCAGTGATTGGACAGGCAAACCCCTCCCGCGCTACACCTTC.

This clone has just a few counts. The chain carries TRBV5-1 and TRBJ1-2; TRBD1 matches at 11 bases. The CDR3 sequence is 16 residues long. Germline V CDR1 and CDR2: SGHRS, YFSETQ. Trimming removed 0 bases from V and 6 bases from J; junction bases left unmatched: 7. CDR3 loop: CASSLAWGTGGNGYTF. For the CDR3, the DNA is TGCGCCAGCAGCTTGGCTTGGGGGACAGGGGGGAATGGCTACACCTTC.

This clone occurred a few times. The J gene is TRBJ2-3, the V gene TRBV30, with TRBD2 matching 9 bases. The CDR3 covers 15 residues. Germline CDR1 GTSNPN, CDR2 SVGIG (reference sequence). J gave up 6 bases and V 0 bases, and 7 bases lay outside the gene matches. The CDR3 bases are TGTGCCTGGAGTGTGCTAGCGGGGCTTGGGGATACGCAGTATTTT. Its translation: CAWSVLAGLGDTQYF.

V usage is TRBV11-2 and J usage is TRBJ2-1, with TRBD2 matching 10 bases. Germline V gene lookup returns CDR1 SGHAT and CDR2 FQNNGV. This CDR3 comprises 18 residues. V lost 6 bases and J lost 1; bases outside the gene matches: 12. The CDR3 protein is CASSLSGGADPSYNEQFF. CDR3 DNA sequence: TGTGCCAGCAGTTTAAGCGGGGGGGCCGACCCTTCCTACAATGAGCAGTTCTTC. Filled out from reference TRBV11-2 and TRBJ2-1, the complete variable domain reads EAGVAQSPRYKIIEKRQSVAFWCNPISGHATLYWYQQILGQGPKLLIQFQNNGVVDDSQLPKDRFSAERLKGVDSTLKIQPAKLEDSAVYLCASSLSGGADPSYNEQFFGPGTRLTVL.

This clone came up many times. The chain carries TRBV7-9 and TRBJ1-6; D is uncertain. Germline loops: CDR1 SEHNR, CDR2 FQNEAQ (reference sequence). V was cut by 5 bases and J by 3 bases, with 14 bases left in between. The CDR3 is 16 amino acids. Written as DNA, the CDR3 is TGTGCCAGCAGCCGCAACCCCGGGGTCTATAATTCACCCCTCCACTTT. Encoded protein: CASSRNPGVYNSPLHF.